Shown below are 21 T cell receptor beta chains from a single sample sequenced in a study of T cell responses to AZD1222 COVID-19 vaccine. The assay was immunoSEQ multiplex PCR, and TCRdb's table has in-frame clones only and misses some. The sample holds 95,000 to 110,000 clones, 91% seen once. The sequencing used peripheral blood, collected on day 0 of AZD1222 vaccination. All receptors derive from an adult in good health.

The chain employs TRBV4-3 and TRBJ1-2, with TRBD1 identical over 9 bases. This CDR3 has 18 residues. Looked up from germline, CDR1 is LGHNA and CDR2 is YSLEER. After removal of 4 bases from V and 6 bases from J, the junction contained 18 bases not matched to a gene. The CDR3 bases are TGCGCCAGCAGCCCGAATATTGGACAGGGGTGGACTCCTGATGGCTACACCTTC. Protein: CASSPNIGQGWTPDGYTF.

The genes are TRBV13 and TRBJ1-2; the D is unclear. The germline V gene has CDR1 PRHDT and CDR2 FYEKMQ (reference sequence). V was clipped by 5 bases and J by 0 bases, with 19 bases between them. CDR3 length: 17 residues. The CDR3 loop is CASSLLGGDTTNYGYTF. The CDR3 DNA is TGTGCCAGCAGCCTCCTGGGAGGAGACACTACTAACTATGGCTACACCTTC.

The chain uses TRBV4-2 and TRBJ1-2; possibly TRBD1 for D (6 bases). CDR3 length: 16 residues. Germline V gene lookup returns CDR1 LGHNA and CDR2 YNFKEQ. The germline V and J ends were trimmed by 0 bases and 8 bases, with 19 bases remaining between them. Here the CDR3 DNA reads TGTGCCAGCAGCCAAGATATAGTAAGGGGGGCCGGCGGCTACACCTTC. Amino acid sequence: CASSQDIVRGAGGYTF.

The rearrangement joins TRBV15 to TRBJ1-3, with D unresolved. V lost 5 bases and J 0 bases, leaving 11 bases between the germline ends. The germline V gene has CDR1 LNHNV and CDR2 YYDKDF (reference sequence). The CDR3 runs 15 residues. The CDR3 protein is CATSSGRISGNTIYF. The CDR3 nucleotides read TGTGCCACCAGCTCAGGACGGATCTCTGGAAACACCATATATTTT.

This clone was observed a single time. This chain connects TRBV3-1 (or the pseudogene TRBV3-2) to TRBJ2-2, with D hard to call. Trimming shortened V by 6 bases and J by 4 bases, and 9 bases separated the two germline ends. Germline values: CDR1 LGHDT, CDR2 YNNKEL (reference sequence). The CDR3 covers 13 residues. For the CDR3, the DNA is TGTGCCAGCAGACATGCCGTCACCGGGGAGCTGTTTTTT. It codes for CASRHAVTGELFF.

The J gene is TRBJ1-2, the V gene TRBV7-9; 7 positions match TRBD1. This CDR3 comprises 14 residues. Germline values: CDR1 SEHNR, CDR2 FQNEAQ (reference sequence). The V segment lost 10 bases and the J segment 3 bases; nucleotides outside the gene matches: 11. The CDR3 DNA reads TGTGCCACCCCCCGCGGCCAGGGGGACTATGGCTACACCTTC. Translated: CATPRGQGDYGYTF.

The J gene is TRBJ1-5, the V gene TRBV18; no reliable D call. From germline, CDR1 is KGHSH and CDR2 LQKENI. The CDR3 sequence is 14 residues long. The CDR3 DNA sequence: TGTGCGACCTCCCTTGCTGATAGCAATCAGCCCCAGCATTTT. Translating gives CATSLADSNQPQHF.

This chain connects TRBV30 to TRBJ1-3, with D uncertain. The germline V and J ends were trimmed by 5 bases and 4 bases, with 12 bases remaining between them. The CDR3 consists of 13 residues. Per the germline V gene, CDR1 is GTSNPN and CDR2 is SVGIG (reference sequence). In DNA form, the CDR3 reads TGTGCCTGGGTTATCTTAACGGGAAACACCATATATTTT. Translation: CAWVILTGNTIYF.

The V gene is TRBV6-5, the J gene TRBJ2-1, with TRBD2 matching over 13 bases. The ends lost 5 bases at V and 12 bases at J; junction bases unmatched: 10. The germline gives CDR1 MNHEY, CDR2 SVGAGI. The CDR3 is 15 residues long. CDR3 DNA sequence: TGTGCCAGCAGTAACGGACTAGCGGGAGCGTTAAGGCAGTTCTTC. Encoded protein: CASSNGLAGALRQFF.

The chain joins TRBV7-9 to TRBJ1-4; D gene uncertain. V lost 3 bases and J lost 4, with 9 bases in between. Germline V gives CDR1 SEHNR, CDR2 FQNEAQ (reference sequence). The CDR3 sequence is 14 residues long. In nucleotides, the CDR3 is TGTGCCAGCAGCTTCAGTACGAGTAATGAAAAACTGTTTTTT. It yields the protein CASSFSTSNEKLFF.

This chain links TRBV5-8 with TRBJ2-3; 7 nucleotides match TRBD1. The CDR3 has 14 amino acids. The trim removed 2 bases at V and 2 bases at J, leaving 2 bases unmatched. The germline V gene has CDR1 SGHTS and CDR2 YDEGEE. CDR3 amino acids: CASSLGQDTDTQYF. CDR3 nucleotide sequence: TGTGCCAGCAGCTTAGGACAGGACACAGATACGCAGTATTTT. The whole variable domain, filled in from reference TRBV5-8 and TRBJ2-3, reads EAGVTQSPTHLIKTRGQQATLRCSPISGHTSVYWYQQALGLGLQFLLWYDEGEERNRGNFPPRFSGRQFPNYSSELNVNALELEDSALYLCASSLGQDTDTQYFGPGTRLTVL.

This CDR3 reads CASRGQGASNQPQHF. The CDR3 DNA reads TGTGCCAGCAGGGGACAGGGGGCTAGCAATCAGCCCCAGCATTTT. The V gene is TRBV28, the J gene TRBJ1-5; 12 bases are a match to TRBD1. This CDR3 has 15 residues. V lost 6 bases, J lost 0 bases, and 0 bases stayed unmatched. Germline assignment: CDR1 MDHEN and CDR2 SYDVKM. Drawing the rest from reference TRBV28 and TRBJ1-5, the complete variable domain is DVKVTQSSRYLVKRTGEKVFLECVQDMDHENMFWYRQDPGLGLRLIYFSYDVKMKEKGDIPEGYSVSREKKERFSLILESASTNQTSMYLCASRGQGASNQPQHFGDGTRLSIL.

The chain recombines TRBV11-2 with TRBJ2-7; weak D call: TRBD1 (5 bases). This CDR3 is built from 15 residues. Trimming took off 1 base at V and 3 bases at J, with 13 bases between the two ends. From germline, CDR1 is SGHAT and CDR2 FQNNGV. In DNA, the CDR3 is TGTGCCAGCAGCTTAGCCCTCCAGGGTAGCTACGAGCAGTACTTC. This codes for CASSLALQGSYEQYF.

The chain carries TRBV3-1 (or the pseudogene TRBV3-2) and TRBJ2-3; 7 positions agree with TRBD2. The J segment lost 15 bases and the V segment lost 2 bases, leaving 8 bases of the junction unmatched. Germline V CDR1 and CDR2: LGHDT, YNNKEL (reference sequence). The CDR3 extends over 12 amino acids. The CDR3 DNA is TGTGCCAGCAGCCAATTAAGCGGGGCGGTATATTTT. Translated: CASSQLSGAVYF.

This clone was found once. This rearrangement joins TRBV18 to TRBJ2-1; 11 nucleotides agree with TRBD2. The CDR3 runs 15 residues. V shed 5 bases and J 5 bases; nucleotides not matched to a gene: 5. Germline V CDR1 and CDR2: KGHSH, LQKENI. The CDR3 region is CASSVTSGRDNEQFF. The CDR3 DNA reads TGTGCCAGCTCAGTAACTAGCGGGAGAGACAATGAGCAGTTCTTC.

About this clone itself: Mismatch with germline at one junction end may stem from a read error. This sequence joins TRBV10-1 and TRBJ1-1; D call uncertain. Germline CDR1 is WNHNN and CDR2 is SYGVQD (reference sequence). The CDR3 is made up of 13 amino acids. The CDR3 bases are TGCGCCAGTAGTGGTACGATCGGCACTGAAGCTTTCTTT. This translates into CASSGTIGTEAFF.

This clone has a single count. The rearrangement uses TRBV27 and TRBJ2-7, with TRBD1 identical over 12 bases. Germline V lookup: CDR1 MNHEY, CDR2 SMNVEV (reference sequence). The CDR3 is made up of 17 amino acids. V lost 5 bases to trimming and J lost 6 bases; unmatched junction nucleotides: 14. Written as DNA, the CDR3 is TGTGCCAGCAGTCTAAGGGGACAGGGGGCTCCCAGGGGCGAGCAGTACTTC. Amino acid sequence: CASSLRGQGAPRGEQYF.

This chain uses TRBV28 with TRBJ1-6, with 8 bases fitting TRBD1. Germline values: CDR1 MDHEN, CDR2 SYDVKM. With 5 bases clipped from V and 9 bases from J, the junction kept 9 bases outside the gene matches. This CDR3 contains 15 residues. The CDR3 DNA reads TGTGCCAGCAGTACTTACAGGGGGGTCGGTTCACCCCTCCACTTT. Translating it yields CASSTYRGVGSPLHF.

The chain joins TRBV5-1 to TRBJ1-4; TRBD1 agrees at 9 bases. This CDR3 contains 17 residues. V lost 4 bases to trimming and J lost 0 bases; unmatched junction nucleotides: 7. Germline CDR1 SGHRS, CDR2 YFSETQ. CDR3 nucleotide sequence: TGCGCCAGCAGCCCGACAGGGGGAGTTGCAACTAATGAAAAACTGTTTTTT. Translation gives CASSPTGGVATNEKLFF.

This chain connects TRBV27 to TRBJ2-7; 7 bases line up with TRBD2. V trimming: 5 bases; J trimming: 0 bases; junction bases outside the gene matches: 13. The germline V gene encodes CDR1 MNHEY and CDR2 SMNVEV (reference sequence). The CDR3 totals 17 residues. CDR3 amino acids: CASSPLPSGFSSYEQYF. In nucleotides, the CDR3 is TGTGCCAGCAGTCCTCTCCCTAGCGGATTTAGCTCCTACGAGCAGTACTTC.

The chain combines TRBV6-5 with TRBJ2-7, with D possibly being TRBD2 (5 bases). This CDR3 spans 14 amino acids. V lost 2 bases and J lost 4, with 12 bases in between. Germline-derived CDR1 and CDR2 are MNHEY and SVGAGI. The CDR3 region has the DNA TGTGCCAGCAGTTACACCCGCGGCGGGTACGAGCAGTACTTC. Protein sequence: CASSYTRGGYEQYF.